The 25 T cell receptor beta chains given below trace back to one sample, sequenced in a study of technical replicates of blood from a handful of donors. Method: immunoSEQ multiplex PCR; TCRdb's copy keeps in-frame clones and lacks some. The sample consists of more than 65,000 clones, 93% of them appearing once. The sequencing sample was made of T cells isolated from PBMCs. All receptors derive from a human donor in good health.

The chain uses TRBV19 and TRBJ1-3, with D maybe TRBD1 (6 bases). The CDR3 runs to 14 residues. In germline, CDR1 is LNHDA, CDR2 SQIVND (reference sequence). V lost 3 bases and J 4 bases, leaving 10 bases between the germline ends. In nucleotides, the CDR3 is TGTGCCAGTAGTATGCGGGGGCAGGGAAACACCATATATTTT. As protein: CASSMRGQGNTIYF.

The rearrangement joins TRBV7-6 to TRBJ2-7; 9 nucleotides agree with TRBD1. In germline, CDR1 is SGHVS, CDR2 FNYEAQ. This CDR3 is 15 amino acids long. V dropped 4 bases and J dropped 1; count of bases not matched to a gene: 5. The DNA for the CDR3 is TGTGCCAGCAGCTCACCGGGACAGGGTTCCTACGAGCAGTACTTC. Its protein is CASSSPGQGSYEQYF.

The chain has TRBV4-1 and TRBJ2-5; D call uncertain. V lost 0 bases, J lost 4 bases, and 9 bases lay in between. There are 14 residues in the CDR3. Looked up from germline, CDR1 is MGHRA and CDR2 is YSYEKL. The CDR3 DNA follows: TGCGCCAGCAGCCAAGATGGTAGCCGAGAGACCCAGTACTTC. This sequence encodes CASSQDGSRETQYF.

This chain joins TRBV30 and TRBJ2-1; 7 bases line up with TRBD2. Germline CDR1 reads GTSNPN; CDR2 reads SVGIG (reference sequence). The CDR3 spans 16 residues. V shed 0 bases and J 4 bases; nucleotides not matched to a gene: 9. CDR3 bases: TGTGCCTGGAGTGTACCAGGCGGGAGCCCTTACAATGAGCAGTTCTTC. It yields the protein CAWSVPGGSPYNEQFF. The variable domain in full, completed from reference TRBV30 and TRBJ2-1, reads SQTIHQWPATLVQPVGSPLSLECTVEGTSNPNLYWYRQAAGRGLQLLFYSVGIGQISSEVPQNLSASRPQDRQFILSSKKLLLSDSGFYLCAWSVPGGSPYNEQFFGPGTRLTVL.

CDR3 in DNA: TGTGCCAGCACCGGAAGCGGGGCAACCTACGAGCAGTACTTC. This codes for CASTGSGATYEQYF. The V and J genes are TRBV6-6 and TRBJ2-7; TRBD2 matches at 7 bases. V dropped 7 bases and J dropped 2; count of bases not matched to a gene: 8. Germline V CDR1 and CDR2: MNHNY, SVGAGI (reference sequence). This CDR3 region has 14 residues.

The chain employs TRBV7-9 and TRBJ2-7, with TRBD2 identical over 8 bases. With 1 base clipped from V and 5 bases from J, the junction kept 7 bases outside the gene matches. The CDR3 runs 15 residues. CDR1 and CDR2 (germline): SEHNR, FQNEAQ (reference sequence). Here the CDR3 DNA reads TGTGCCAGCAGCTTAGATGGCGCGGGGGGCCACGAGCAGTACTTC. It encodes CASSLDGAGGHEQYF.

This rearrangement joins TRBV6-5 to TRBJ1-2, with 7 positions matching TRBD1. The CDR3 extends over 14 amino acids. Germline V gives CDR1 MNHEY, CDR2 SVGAGI. The junction had 9 bases not matched to a gene; V was cut back by 6 bases and J by 5 bases. CDR3 protein: CASRKQGSNYGYTF. DNA for the CDR3: TGTGCCAGCAGGAAACAGGGGTCAAATTATGGCTACACCTTC.

The genes are TRBV18 and TRBJ2-2; 7 bases agree with TRBD1. Trimming removed 8 bases from V and 1 base from J; junction bases left unmatched: 7. There are 15 residues in the CDR3. In germline, CDR1 is KGHSH, CDR2 LQKENI. The DNA of the CDR3 is TGTGCCAGCCTCACCGGGACAGAGAACACCGGGGAGCTGTTTTTT. This gives the protein CASLTGTENTGELFF.

This rearrangement joins TRBV28 to TRBJ1-1; D might be TRBD1 (6 bases). V lost 2 bases to trimming and J lost 5 bases, with 12 bases between them. Germline-derived CDR1 and CDR2 are MDHEN and SYDVKM. The length of the CDR3 is 14 residues. The CDR3 protein is CASSLMGAGTEAFF. As DNA, the CDR3 is TGTGCCAGCAGTTTAATGGGGGCGGGTACTGAAGCTTTCTTT.

The V gene is TRBV29-1, the J gene TRBJ2-1; 7 bases align to TRBD1. CDR1 and CDR2 from the germline V gene are SQVTM and ANQGSEA. Germline trimming cut 5 bases from V and 4 bases from J; bases unmatched to any gene: 5. There are 13 residues in the CDR3. The CDR3 is CSVWDSIYNEQFF. The CDR3 nucleotides read TGCAGCGTTTGGGACAGTATATACAATGAGCAGTTCTTC.

J is TRBJ2-1 and V is TRBV28; the D gene is possibly TRBD2 (5 bases). The germline gives CDR1 MDHEN, CDR2 SYDVKM. Trimming pared 9 bases from V and 9 bases from J, leaving 21 bases between. CDR3 size: 14 residues. CDR3 in DNA: TGTGCCAGTGCCACCGGGAACTCCGCGGCTGAGCAGTTCTTC. This codes for CASATGNSAAEQFF. Full variable domain (rest looked up from reference TRBV28 and TRBJ2-1): DVKVTQSSRYLVKRTGEKVFLECVQDMDHENMFWYRQDPGLGLRLIYFSYDVKMKEKGDIPEGYSVSREKKERFSLILESASTNQTSMYLCASATGNSAAEQFFGPGTRLTVL.

In its sample, this clone was seen once. V usage is TRBV7-9 and J usage is TRBJ2-7; 8 bases are shared with TRBD2. Germline CDR1 reads SEHNR; CDR2 reads FQNEAQ (reference sequence). Trimming removed 5 bases from V and 3 bases from J; junction bases left unmatched: 6. The CDR3 runs 14 residues. CDR3 DNA: TGTGCCAGCAGCAAAGGGAGCGGGAGCTACGAGCAGTACTTC. This sequence encodes CASSKGSGSYEQYF.

The genes are TRBV7-2 and TRBJ2-1, with D perhaps TRBD2 (6 bases). V gave up 3 bases and J gave up 5 bases, with 11 bases separating them. Germline V gene sequence: CDR1 SGHTA, CDR2 FQGNSA. This CDR3 region has 14 residues. CDR3 sequence reads: CASSFSGYNNEQFF. The CDR3 bases are TGTGCCAGCAGCTTCAGCGGGTACAACAATGAGCAGTTCTTC.

The V call is TRBV7-9, the J call TRBJ2-1; 9 nucleotides line up with TRBD2. With 5 bases clipped from V and 0 bases from J, the junction kept 11 bases outside the gene matches. The CDR3 is made up of 18 amino acids. Looked up from germline, CDR1 is SEHNR and CDR2 is FQNEAQ (reference sequence). CDR3 nucleotide sequence: TGTGCCAGCAGCCCACCGATGACTAGCGGAAGCTCCTACAATGAGCAGTTCTTC. Protein sequence: CASSPPMTSGSSYNEQFF.

The chain is built from TRBV9 and TRBJ2-3, with D perhaps matching TRBD2 (6 bases). Between the trimmed V and J ends, which lost 0 bases and 6 bases, there was a span of 14 bases. The CDR3 has 15 amino acids. Germline V gives CDR1 SGDLS, CDR2 YYNGEE. CDR3 coding DNA: TGTGCCAGCAGCGTAGAAGGCGGGATGGGGGATACGCAGTATTTT. This gives the protein CASSVEGGMGDTQYF.

The rearrangement uses TRBV5-4 and TRBJ2-5; D remains ambiguous. Germline loops: CDR1 SGHNT, CDR2 YYREEE (reference sequence). Trimming pared 4 bases from V and 5 bases from J, leaving 15 bases between. The CDR3 consists of 14 residues. CDR3 coding DNA: TGTGCCAGCAGCCCAATTGGTGTCGAGGAGACCCAGTACTTC. Protein sequence: CASSPIGVEETQYF.

The chain recombines TRBV19 with TRBJ1-1, with TRBD1 matching 7 bases. The CDR3 contains 16 residues. V gave up 5 bases and J gave up 1 base; unmatched junction bases: 10. Per germline, CDR1 LNHDA and CDR2 SQIVND (reference sequence). Here the CDR3 reads CASSPLPGQQNTEAFF. The DNA for the CDR3 is TGTGCCAGTAGTCCCTTACCGGGACAGCAGAACACTGAAGCTTTCTTT.

The chain is built from TRBV9 and TRBJ1-1; perhaps TRBD1 as D (5 bases). The germline V gene has CDR1 SGDLS and CDR2 YYNGEE. Trimming took 0 bases from V and 4 from J, leaving 13 bases between them. The CDR3 has 15 residues. CDR3 sequence reads: CASSVALGGGTEAFF. DNA of the CDR3: TGTGCCAGCAGCGTAGCTCTGGGGGGGGGCACTGAAGCTTTCTTT. The full variable domain, rest sourced from reference TRBV9 and TRBJ1-1, is DSGVTQTPKHLITATGQRVTLRCSPRSGDLSVYWYQQSLDQGLQFLIQYYNGEERAKGNILERFSAQQFPDLHSELNLSSLELGDSALYFCASSVALGGGTEAFFGQGTRLTVV.

In its sample, this clone was seen once. The J gene is TRBJ2-1, the V gene TRBV4-3, with 10 positions matching TRBD1. CDR3 size: 13 residues. The germline V gene encodes CDR1 LGHNA and CDR2 YSLEER. J lost 8 bases, V lost 4 bases, and 2 bases had no gene match. The CDR3 loop reads CASSPGTGDEQFF. CDR3 DNA sequence: TGCGCCAGCAGCCCAGGGACAGGGGATGAGCAGTTCTTC.

The chain links TRBV7-2 to TRBJ2-7; TRBD2 matches 9 bases. The V gene's germline CDR1 is SGHTA and CDR2 FQGNSA. Trimming cost V 2 bases and J 4 bases; bases outside gene matches: 6. The CDR3 is 15 residues long. CDR3 DNA: TGTGCCAGCAGCTTATATAGCGGGAGCCAATACGAGCAGTACTTC. It codes for CASSLYSGSQYEQYF. Combining the CDR3 with reference TRBV7-2 and TRBJ2-7 gives the whole variable domain GAGVSQSPSNKVTEKGKDVELRCDPISGHTALYWYRQSLGQGLEFLIYFQGNSAPDKSGLPSDRFSAERTGGSVSTLTIQRTQQEDSAVYLCASSLYSGSQYEQYFGPGTRLTVT.

The chain combines TRBV14 with TRBJ2-7, with 9 bases lining up with TRBD2. The CDR3 runs to 14 residues. The V segment lost 4 bases and the J segment 0 bases; nucleotides outside the gene matches: 1. Germline V gene sequence: CDR1 SGHDN, CDR2 FVKESK. The CDR3 loop reads CASSRSGSSYEQYF. The DNA for the CDR3 is TGTGCCAGCAGCCGTAGCGGGAGCTCCTACGAGCAGTACTTC. Full variable domain (outside the CDR3, taken from reference TRBV14 and TRBJ2-7): EAGVTQFPSHSVIEKGQTVTLRCDPISGHDNLYWYRRVMGKEIKFLLHFVKESKQDESGMPNNRFLAERTGGTYSTLKVQPAELEDSGVYFCASSRSGSSYEQYFGPGTRLTVT.

The CDR3, as DNA: TGTGCCACCACCGATAGAACCTATGGCTACACCTTC. This gives the protein CATTDRTYGYTF. The chain carries TRBV6-5 and TRBJ1-2; no clear D. CDR3 length equals 12 residues. The V gene lost 10 bases and the J gene lost 4 bases, with 13 bases spanning the gap. From germline, CDR1 is MNHEY and CDR2 SVGAGI.

This chain links TRBV7-2 with TRBJ2-7; TRBD2 matches 7 bases. V dropped 0 bases and J dropped 6; count of bases not matched to a gene: 5. The CDR3 consists of 14 residues. In germline, CDR1 is SGHTA, CDR2 FQGNSA. CDR3 protein: CASSLALAGVEQYF. The CDR3 DNA is TGTGCCAGCAGCTTAGCGCTTGCGGGAGTCGAGCAGTACTTC.

The rearrangement links TRBV10-3 to TRBJ1-2; 8 bases match TRBD1. Trimming at V came to 5 bases and at J to 8 bases, leaving 7 bases not matched to a gene. The CDR3 has 13 residues. Germline CDR1 reads ENHRY; CDR2 reads SYGVKD. The CDR3: CAISPGTGEGYTF. CDR3 DNA: TGTGCCATCAGTCCAGGGACAGGTGAAGGCTACACCTTC.

The V gene is TRBV11-2, the J gene TRBJ2-7; 8 nucleotides agree with TRBD1. J gave up 3 bases and V 5 bases, and 6 bases lay outside the gene matches. Germline CDR1 SGHAT, CDR2 FQNNGV. The CDR3 sequence is 14 residues long. The DNA of the CDR3 is TGTGCCAGCAGCGAGGACAGGGAGATCTACGAGCAGTACTTC. Translation gives CASSEDREIYEQYF.